Reported below is one T cell receptor (beta chain). Its matching antigen is unknown. This may stem from a read error, because a much larger clone lies one nucleotide away. This CDR3 has 17 residues. Trimming shortened V by 4 bases and J by 0 bases, and 19 bases separated the two germline ends. Germline V gene lookup returns CDR1 DFQATT and CDR2 SNEGSKA (reference sequence). No cell sorting was done before RNA was extracted from the tissue. The normal lung tissue was taken more than 3 cm from the tumor edge. The data belong to a study of tumor and adjacent non-tumor tissue in lung cancer. Study-wide context: Patients comprised roughly 12 adenocarcinoma, a couple of squamous cell carcinoma and 1 small cell lung cancer. Whole-study findings and limits: Compared with tumor, normal lung showed significantly lower TCR diversity.

The library came from three nested PCR rounds adapted from ARM-PCR protocols. One entry per CDR3 protein results from TCRdb running MiXCR on the multiplex PCR reads. The sample holds about 48,000 distinct CDR3 sequences, 64% seen once. Sequenced input: distant non-tumor lung tissue. The genes are TRBV20-1 and TRBJ2-1; D is ambiguous. The TCR was taken from a woman in her seventies with non-small cell lung cancer. CDR3 coding DNA: TGCAGTGCTACATCGGTGGTGGGAAAAACCTCCTACAATGAGCAGTTCTTC. This gives the protein CSATSVVGKTSYNEQFF.